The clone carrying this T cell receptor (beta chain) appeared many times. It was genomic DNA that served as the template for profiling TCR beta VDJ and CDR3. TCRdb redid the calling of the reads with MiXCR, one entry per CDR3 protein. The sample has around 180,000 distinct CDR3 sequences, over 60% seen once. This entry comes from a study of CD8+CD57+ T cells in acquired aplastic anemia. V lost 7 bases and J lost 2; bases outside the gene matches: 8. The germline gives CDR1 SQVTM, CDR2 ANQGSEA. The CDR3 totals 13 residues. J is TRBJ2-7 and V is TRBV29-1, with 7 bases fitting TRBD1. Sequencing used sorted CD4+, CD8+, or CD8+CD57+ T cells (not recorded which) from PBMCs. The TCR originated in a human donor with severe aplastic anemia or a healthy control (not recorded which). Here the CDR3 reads CSATGTATYEQYF. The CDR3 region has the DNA TGCAGCGCTACCGGGACAGCAACCTACGAGCAGTACTTC.